A single sample gave rise to the 12 T cell receptor beta chains below, sequenced in a study of cytomegalovirus exposure and HLA in healthy donors. PCR employed 60 Vbeta and 13 Jbeta primers. Produced via immunoSEQ multiplex PCR; TCRdb's table is partial and in-frame only. The sample yields approximately 220,000 clones, 80% to 85% seen once. What was sequenced was PBMCs. Receptors were obtained from a boy younger than 10 in good health and CMV-seronegative.

The chain is built from TRBV19 and TRBJ2-5, with 7 bases aligning to TRBD2. The V and J ends lost 6 bases and 12 bases, in that order; junction bases with no gene match: 4. This CDR3 comprises 10 residues. CDR1 is LNHDA, CDR2 SQIVND, per germline (reference sequence). CDR3: CASRRTREYF. Here the CDR3 DNA reads TGTGCCAGTAGGAGGACTAGAGAGTACTTC.

V is TRBV30 and J is TRBJ1-2; the D gene is possibly TRBD1 (5 bases). Germline assignment: CDR1 GTSNPN and CDR2 SVGIG (reference sequence). The CDR3 has 12 residues. V lost 1 base and J 4 bases, leaving 7 bases between the germline ends. The CDR3 DNA sequence: TGTGCCTGGAGTGCCACAGGCTATGGCTACACCTTC. It yields the protein CAWSATGYGYTF.

This clone was seen a handful of times. The rearrangement uses TRBV7-9 and TRBJ2-3; 12 bases map to TRBD2. V lost 5 bases to trimming and J lost 6 bases; unmatched junction nucleotides: 6. Germline CDR1 and CDR2: SEHNR and FQNEAQ (reference sequence). The CDR3 sequence is 15 residues long. This CDR3 reads CASSELAGGPDTQYF. CDR3 nucleotides: TGTGCCAGCAGCGAGCTAGCGGGAGGGCCGGATACGCAGTATTTT.

The rearrangement links TRBV7-6 to TRBJ2-3; 9 bases line up with TRBD1. With V trimmed by 5 bases and J by 11 bases, 8 bases remained unmatched. From germline, CDR1 is SGHVS and CDR2 FNYEAQ. The CDR3 covers 13 residues. CDR3 sequence reads: CASSRDREEWQYF. CDR3 DNA sequence: TGTGCCAGCAGCAGGGACAGGGAGGAGTGGCAGTATTTT. The variable domain in full, with the rest retrieved from reference TRBV7-6 and TRBJ2-3, is GAGVSQSPRYKVTKRGQDVALRCDPISGHVSLYWYRQALGQGPEFLTYFNYEAQQDKSGLPNDRFSAERPEGSISTLTIQRTEQRDSAMYRCASSRDREEWQYFGPGTRLTVL.

The V and J genes are TRBV30 and TRBJ2-3, with a tentative D call TRBD2 (6 bases). V was trimmed by 2 bases and J by 1 base, leaving 10 bases between them. Germline loops: CDR1 GTSNPN, CDR2 SVGIG (reference sequence). The CDR3 totals 14 residues. The CDR3 bases are TGTGCCTGGAGTCTTTGGGGGGGCACAGATACGCAGTATTTT. It translates to CAWSLWGGTDTQYF.

The chain couples TRBV6-5 to TRBJ1-2; D is perhaps TRBD1 (6 bases). The CDR3 runs 16 residues. The V end was cut by 2 bases, the J end by 4 bases, with 17 bases between. Looked up from germline, CDR1 is MNHEY and CDR2 is SVGAGI. The CDR3 sequence is CASSYMPGQGSYGYTF. CDR3 nucleotides: TGTGCCAGCAGTTACATGCCGGGGCAGGGGAGCTATGGCTACACCTTC.

The rearrangement uses TRBV7-2 and TRBJ2-3; 7 nucleotides line up with TRBD1. Trimming at V came to 5 bases and at J to 4 bases, leaving 9 bases not matched to a gene. This CDR3 has 15 amino acids. CDR1 SGHTA and CDR2 FQGNSA come from the germline V gene. CDR3 in amino acids: CASSLQAGGSDTQYF. CDR3 nucleotide sequence: TGTGCCAGCAGCCTCCAGGCAGGGGGTTCAGATACGCAGTATTTT.

The chain combines TRBV27 with TRBJ1-1, with D possibly matching TRBD1 (5 bases). CDR1 MNHEY and CDR2 SMNVEV come from the germline V gene (reference sequence). The CDR3 contains 16 residues. V was pared by 6 bases and J by 0 bases, with 17 bases between. CDR3 region: CASSPKGRGVNTEAFF. The CDR3 bases are TGTGCCAGCAGCCCAAAGGGCCGGGGGGTGAACACTGAAGCTTTCTTT.

Regarding this clone: The junction shows a germline mismatch at one end, possibly a read error. The J gene is TRBJ2-7, the V gene TRBV29-1; D perhaps matches TRBD1 (6 bases). The CDR3 contains 12 residues. Germline V lookup: CDR1 SQVTM, CDR2 ANQGSEA. CDR3 nucleotides: TGCAGCGTAGAGGACAGACGCTACGGGCAGTACTTC. Its translation is CSVEDRRYGQYF.

The chain is built from TRBV10-3 and TRBJ2-7; D is unresolved. Germline CDR1 is ENHRY and CDR2 is SYGVKD. V shed 5 bases and J shed 3 bases, with 14 bases lying between them. The CDR3 is 14 amino acids. The CDR3 nucleotides are TGTGCCATCAGTTTACCCGGGTCCGGCTACGAGCAGTACTTC. This gives the protein CAISLPGSGYEQYF.

The chain joins TRBV7-9 to TRBJ2-3; no clear D gene. Looked up from germline, CDR1 is SEHNR and CDR2 is FQNEAQ (reference sequence). CDR3 length: 14 amino acids. The germline V and J ends were trimmed by 1 base and 6 bases, with 11 bases remaining between them. The CDR3 region is CASSLGARSDTQYF. DNA of the CDR3: TGTGCCAGCAGCTTAGGAGCGAGATCGGATACGCAGTATTTT.

This chain connects TRBV6-1 to TRBJ2-1, with D tentatively TRBD1 (6 bases). CDR1 MNHNS and CDR2 SASEGT come from the germline V gene. V was pared by 2 bases and J by 4 bases, with 12 bases between. The CDR3 is 15 amino acids. For the CDR3, the DNA is TGTGCCAGCAGTGAAACAGGGACATATTACAATGAGCAGTTCTTC. Its translation is CASSETGTYYNEQFF.